These 22 T cell receptor beta chains came from one sample sequenced in a study of cytomegalovirus exposure and HLA in healthy donors. It was with 60 Vbeta and 13 Jbeta primers that the PCR ran. The protocol was immunoSEQ multiplex PCR, while the TCRdb copy is restricted to in-frame clones and leaves out a portion. The data hold about 150,000 clones, with just under 75% observed a single time. Material for sequencing was PBMCs. The receptors stem from a woman under 30 in good health and CMV-seronegative.

The chain links TRBV7-2 to TRBJ1-5, with a tentative D call TRBD1 (5 bases). CDR1 and CDR2 (germline): SGHTA, FQGNSA. There are 15 residues in the CDR3. The V gene lost 6 bases and the J gene lost 4 bases, with 16 bases spanning the gap. The CDR3 DNA reads TGTGCCAGCAGAAGGGGCCCTTCCCTTAATCAGCCCCAGCATTTT. This sequence encodes CASRRGPSLNQPQHF. The whole variable domain, filled in from reference TRBV7-2 and TRBJ1-5, reads GAGVSQSPSNKVTEKGKDVELRCDPISGHTALYWYRQSLGQGLEFLIYFQGNSAPDKSGLPSDRFSAERTGGSVSTLTIQRTQQEDSAVYLCASRRGPSLNQPQHFGDGTRLSIL.

The rearrangement links TRBV7-2 to TRBJ2-5; possibly TRBD2 for D (5 bases). CDR1 is SGHTA, CDR2 FQGNSA, per germline. V dropped 4 bases and J dropped 1 base, with 13 bases sitting between them. The CDR3 length is 15 residues. Here the CDR3 DNA reads TGTGCCAGCAGCTGGTCGGGGAGCAGCCAAGAGACCCAGTACTTC. Protein: CASSWSGSSQETQYF.

The CDR3 DNA follows: TGTGCCAGCAGCCCGGGGGGTACTAGCGGGATTAGCGGTGAGCAGTTCTTC. Its protein product is CASSPGGTSGISGEQFF. The rearrangement joins TRBV5-4 to TRBJ2-1; 10 nucleotides align to TRBD2. Germline CDR1 is SGHNT and CDR2 is YYREEE (reference sequence). Trimming removed 4 bases from V and 9 bases from J; junction bases left unmatched: 16. The CDR3 consists of 17 residues.

The V and J genes are TRBV2 and TRBJ1-4; D is possibly TRBD1 (5 bases). Germline V CDR1 and CDR2: SNHLY, FYNNEI. Trimming cost V 0 bases and J 6 bases, with 14 bases left between them. The CDR3 is made up of 16 amino acids. CDR3 in amino acids: CASSEAWRGSYEKLFF. For the CDR3, the DNA is TGTGCCAGCAGTGAAGCTTGGAGGGGATCCTATGAAAAACTGTTTTTT. Full variable domain (remainder filled in from reference TRBV2 and TRBJ1-4): EPEVTQTPSHQVTQMGQEVILRCVPISNHLYFYWYRQILGQKVEFLVSFYNNEISEKSEIFDDQFSVERPDGSNFTLKIRSTKLEDSAMYFCASSEAWRGSYEKLFFGSGTQLSVL.

The V call is TRBV4-1, the J call TRBJ1-5; unclear D gene. The germline CDR1 and CDR2 sequences are MGHRA and YSYEKL. Trimming pared 3 bases from V and 7 bases from J, leaving 16 bases between. The CDR3 is made up of 15 amino acids. CDR3 DNA: TGCGCCAGCAGCCAGGCGCCCCCAGGCGAACAGCCCCAGCATTTT. It encodes CASSQAPPGEQPQHF.

This clone was seen a single time. V usage is TRBV4-3 and J usage is TRBJ1-1; the match to TRBD1 covers 12 bases. Germline CDR1 and CDR2: LGHNA and YSLEER. CDR3 length: 15 residues. The ends lost 3 bases at V and 6 bases at J; junction bases unmatched: 5. The CDR3 here is CASSHVGQGAAEAFF. CDR3 sequence (DNA): TGCGCCAGCAGCCATGTGGGACAGGGGGCGGCTGAAGCTTTCTTT.

V and J are TRBV6-5 and TRBJ1-4; TRBD1 matches 8 bases. With V trimmed by 0 bases and J by 6 bases, 6 bases remained unmatched. Looked up from germline, CDR1 is MNHEY and CDR2 is SVGAGI. The CDR3 is 16 amino acids. Written as DNA, the CDR3 is TGTGCCAGCAGTTACTCGGCAGGGGGCTGGCATGAAAAACTGTTTTTT. It yields the protein CASSYSAGGWHEKLFF.

This chain joins TRBV7-2 and TRBJ1-2; D is ambiguous. Germline assignment: CDR1 SGHTA and CDR2 FQGNSA. The CDR3 totals 11 residues. The germline V and J ends were trimmed by 6 bases and 2 bases, with 4 bases remaining between them. For the CDR3, the DNA is TGTGCCAGCAGACAGAACTATGGCTACACCTTC. It yields the protein CASRQNYGYTF.

The count of this clone is one. The chain is built from TRBV18 and TRBJ1-2; 7 bases align to TRBD1. The V gene's germline CDR1 is KGHSH and CDR2 LQKENI. The CDR3 covers 14 residues. The ends lost 6 bases at V and 8 bases at J; junction bases unmatched: 12. In DNA, the CDR3 is TGTGCCAGCTCTCTACTCGACAGGGTCGGAGGCTACACCTTC. It encodes CASSLLDRVGGYTF. Supplemented by reference TRBV18 and TRBJ1-2, the full variable domain reads NAGVMQNPRHLVRRRGQEARLRCSPMKGHSHVYWYRQLPEEGLKFMVYLQKENIIDESGMPKERFSAEFPKEGPSILRIQQVVRGDSAAYFCASSLLDRVGGYTFGSGTRLTVV.

The chain carries TRBV13 and TRBJ1-1, with D possibly matching TRBD1 (5 bases). The V and J ends lost 5 bases and 1 base respectively, with 17 bases between them. The CDR3 runs 16 residues. Germline assignment: CDR1 PRHDT and CDR2 FYEKMQ (reference sequence). CDR3 DNA: TGTGCCAGCAGCCCTCATCCGGCGGGGGGGAACACTGAAGCTTTCTTT. Amino acid sequence: CASSPHPAGGNTEAFF. The full variable domain, in which reference TRBV13 and TRBJ1-1 provide the parts outside the CDR3, is AAGVIQSPRHLIKEKRETATLKCYPIPRHDTVYWYQQGPGQDPQFLISFYEKMQSDKGSIPDRFSAQQFSDYHSELNMSSLELGDSALYFCASSPHPAGGNTEAFFGQGTRLTVV.

The chain links TRBV27 to TRBJ2-7, with D hard to call. Germline V gene lookup returns CDR1 MNHEY and CDR2 SMNVEV (reference sequence). Trimming took 1 base from V and 1 from J, leaving 11 bases between them. This CDR3 is built from 15 residues. The CDR3 nucleotides read TGTGCCAGCAGTTTATGGTCAGGCCGATCCTACGAGCAGTACTTC. It specifies CASSLWSGRSYEQYF.

This chain links TRBV6-5 with TRBJ1-2; D is unclear. Trimming left V 7 bases short and J 8 bases short, with 17 bases between. Per the germline V gene, CDR1 is MNHEY and CDR2 is SVGAGI. This CDR3 spans 13 amino acids. The CDR3 sequence: CASINTASGGYTF. DNA for the CDR3: TGTGCCAGCATTAATACAGCCTCAGGAGGCTACACCTTC.

J is TRBJ1-4 and V is TRBV7-8; 8 nucleotides line up with TRBD1. Germline lookup yields CDR1 SGHVS and CDR2 FQNEAQ. The trim removed 5 bases at V and 7 bases at J, leaving 9 bases unmatched. The length of the CDR3 is 15 residues. The CDR3 sequence is CASSPTGGGSEKLFF. The CDR3 nucleotides read TGTGCCAGCAGCCCCACAGGGGGTGGTAGTGAAAAACTGTTTTTT.

This clone showed up just once. The chain is built from TRBV5-4 and TRBJ2-3, with 9 bases aligning to TRBD1. Germline V CDR1 and CDR2: SGHNT, YYREEE (reference sequence). V shed 4 bases, J shed 0 bases, and the junction held 3 bases outside the gene matches. This CDR3 contains 15 residues. In DNA form, the CDR3 reads TGTGCCAGCAGCAGGGGACAGGGCAGCACAGATACGCAGTATTTT. Translated: CASSRGQGSTDTQYF.

This clone was seen a few times. The chain couples TRBV19 to TRBJ1-2; TRBD1 matches at 7 bases. The length of the CDR3 is 17 residues. J gave up 1 base and V 2 bases, and 10 bases lay outside the gene matches. CDR1 and CDR2 from the germline V gene are LNHDA and SQIVND (reference sequence). The CDR3 DNA follows: TGTGCCAGTAGTATAATCACCGGGACAGATTTTAACTATGGCTACACCTTC. Amino acid sequence: CASSIITGTDFNYGYTF.

This clone was picked up a small number of times. The CDR3 here is CASSHLSGNTGELFF. The DNA for the CDR3 is TGTGCCAGCAGCCACCTGAGCGGAAACACCGGGGAGCTGTTTTTT. This chain connects TRBV7-8 to TRBJ2-2; tentative D call: TRBD2 (5 bases). The germline CDR1 and CDR2 sequences are SGHVS and FQNEAQ. V was shortened by 5 bases and J by 2 bases, with 12 bases between the two germline ends. The CDR3 extends over 15 amino acids.

CDR3 residues: CASSTVSTDTQYF. CDR3 in DNA: TGTGCCAGCAGCACGGTTTCAACAGATACGCAGTATTTT. This chain joins TRBV5-6 and TRBJ2-3; D is uncertain. CDR3 length equals 13 residues. Germline V gene sequence: CDR1 SGHDT, CDR2 YYEEEE. The V and J ends lost 4 bases and 3 bases respectively, with 9 bases between them.

The rearrangement uses TRBV29-1 and TRBJ1-5; D perhaps matches TRBD1 (6 bases). In germline, CDR1 is SQVTM, CDR2 ANQGSEA. This CDR3 is 14 amino acids long. V dropped 5 bases and J dropped 0 bases, with 11 bases sitting between them. CDR3 protein: CSVTTGNSNQPQHF. The CDR3 DNA sequence: TGCAGCGTTACTACAGGGAATAGCAATCAGCCCCAGCATTTT.

This clone was counted only a few times. This chain links TRBV4-2 with TRBJ2-2, with a possible D match to TRBD1 (5 bases). The CDR3 has 16 amino acids. V shed 5 bases and J shed 0 bases, with 13 bases lying between them. Germline V lookup: CDR1 LGHNA, CDR2 YNFKEQ. CDR3 bases: TGTGCCAGCAGCTTGGAATCGACAGCGAACACCGGGGAGCTGTTTTTT. Its protein is CASSLESTANTGELFF.

CDR3 loop: CASSLIGENTDTQYF. The CDR3 DNA is TGCGCCAGCAGTTTGATCGGGGAGAACACAGATACGCAGTATTTT. This chain connects TRBV5-1 to TRBJ2-3; TRBD2 is a possible D gene (5 bases). The CDR3 extends over 15 amino acids. V dropped 5 bases and J dropped 2 bases, with 15 bases sitting between them. Germline V gene sequence: CDR1 SGHRS, CDR2 YFSETQ.

V usage is TRBV7-2 and J usage is TRBJ2-1; 11 bases are a match to TRBD2. This CDR3 is built from 15 residues. Germline V gene sequence: CDR1 SGHTA, CDR2 FQGNSA. V shed 5 bases and J 6 bases; nucleotides not matched to a gene: 6. The CDR3 protein is CASSLSGGGPNEQFF. The CDR3 DNA follows: TGTGCCAGCAGCCTTAGCGGGGGGGGTCCCAATGAGCAGTTCTTC. Looking up the rest from reference TRBV7-2 and TRBJ2-1 gives the full variable domain: GAGVSQSPSNKVTEKGKDVELRCDPISGHTALYWYRQSLGQGLEFLIYFQGNSAPDKSGLPSDRFSAERTGGSVSTLTIQRTQQEDSAVYLCASSLSGGGPNEQFFGPGTRLTVL.

The chain has TRBV4-3 and TRBJ2-4; 10 nucleotides agree with TRBD1. Germline V gives CDR1 LGHNA, CDR2 YSLEER. CDR3 length: 15 amino acids. The junction had 6 bases not matched to a gene; V was cut back by 0 bases and J by 10 bases. The CDR3 DNA follows: TGCGCCAGCAGCCAAGACTTGGGACAGGGGCGAATTCAGTACTTC. The encoded protein is CASSQDLGQGRIQYF.